The source of this T cell receptor (beta chain) is a study of low-dose radiotherapy and immunotherapy resistance in tumors. Study overall: The fractionation for Cohort 1 was 0.5 Gy per fraction every 2 weeks, totaling 6.5 Gy. Each fraction given to Cohort 2 every two weeks delivered 1 Gy, and the total reached 13 Gy over 26 weeks. Every two weeks, cyclophosphamide 200 mg/m2 was infused one day before radiation plus immunotherapy.

Many counts were recorded for this clonotype. TRAV- and TRBV-specific primers, spanning alpha and beta chains, primed first-strand cDNA. TCRs were amplified for roughly 20 PCR cycles with a constant-region primer and V-primer adapter. Each CDR3 protein gets one entry after TCRdb re-called the reads with MiXCR. The sample holds just over 90,000 distinct CDR3 sequences, under 25% seen once. The time point is: after trial treatment. The treatment here: LDRT plus nivolumab, ipilimumab, low-dose cyclophosphamide and aspirin (RACIN trial). Looked up from germline, CDR1 is MNHEY and CDR2 is SMNVEV (reference sequence). This CDR3 is 15 amino acids long. V dropped 6 bases and J dropped 6 bases, with 20 bases sitting between them.

Sequencing used PBMCs, obtained after low-dose radiotherapy plus immunotherapy. The clonotype was recovered from a female donor with ovarian cancer. The chain links TRBV27 to TRBJ1-1, with a possible D match to TRBD1 (5 bases). In DNA, the CDR3 is TGTGCCAGCAGCAGGACCCAAGGGACCGCTGCTGAAGCTTTCTTT. Translation: CASSRTQGTAAEAFF.